This T cell receptor (beta chain) was found in a study of blood T cell repertoires in COVID-19. The wider study: Samples taken during acute and convalescent COVID-19 were collected in the United States, Italy and Spain. Sources were T cells, B-cell-depleted T cells, or PBMCs; the material itself was cDNA or gDNA.

Per the authors' pipeline: By means of reference gene primer amplification, nucleated cell counts were estimated. Sequencing used immunoSEQ multiplex PCR; TCRdb keeps in-frame clones, though not all of them. V, J and clone size were drawn from that table, and D and trimming were deduced from the DNA. The profile covers approximately 130,000 clones, with roughly 80% appearing a single time and roughly 25% taken by the ten largest. The CDR3 has 12 amino acids. Germline V gene sequence: CDR1 GTSNPN, CDR2 SVGIG (reference sequence). Trimming shortened V by 5 bases and J by 8 bases, and 12 bases separated the two germline ends.

Material for sequencing was peripheral blood. This clonotype originated in a human donor in a cohort sampled during active COVID-19. The rearrangement joins TRBV30 to TRBJ1-4; tentatively, D is TRBD1 (5 bases). The CDR3 DNA reads as TGTGCCTGGGGGTCACGGGGGGAAAAACTGTTTTTT. Its protein is CAWGSRGEKLFF.